This T cell receptor (beta chain) is from a study of T cell responses to AZD1222 COVID-19 vaccine. Study-level background: Second-dose timings of about 4 or about 12 weeks were pooled. Study results and limitations: A mostly white British donor set with more females was recruited, and clonal diversity was possibly underestimated. No day 14 peak samples; only post-peak repertoires were characterized.

The table came from immunoSEQ multiplex PCR; TCRdb's copy has only in-frame clones and leaves some out. The data hold about 130,000 clones, with about 90% observed a single time. This clone showed up just once. Its specificity is not known. The CDR3 consists of 14 residues. CDR1 and CDR2 (germline): SGHDN, FVKESK. Trimming shortened V by 4 bases and J by 0 bases, and 10 bases separated the two germline ends. The sample consisted of peripheral blood, taken on day 0 of AZD1222 vaccination. The sequence derives from an adult in good health. V is TRBV14 and J is TRBJ2-7; D is perhaps TRBD1 (5 bases). CDR3 protein: CASSPYRSSYEQYF. DNA of the CDR3: TGTGCCAGCAGCCCATACAGGAGCTCCTACGAGCAGTACTTC.